The next 26 T cell receptor beta chains were all read from a single sample in a study of T-cell memory formation after mild COVID-19. A single record per CDR3 protein comes from TCRdb applying MiXCR to the 5' RACE reads. The repertoire holds roughly 510,000 distinct CDR3 sequences, around 15% seen once, with roughly 8.2% in the top ten. Sequencing used PBMCs or a T cell subset sorted from them (not recorded which). The receptor set was obtained from an adult woman who had mild COVID-19 (a few samples of this study predate the infection). Cell type and time point are not known.

The chain is built from TRBV19 and TRBJ1-3; D unresolved. This CDR3 has 16 residues. The ends were cut back, 6 bases at V and 0 bases at J, with 15 bases in the middle. Germline values: CDR1 LNHDA, CDR2 SQIVND (reference sequence). CDR3 region: CASRPWEPFSGNTIYF. As DNA, the CDR3 is TGTGCCAGTAGACCATGGGAGCCATTCTCTGGAAACACCATATATTTT.

This clonotype was recorded a few times. The chain carries TRBV24-1 and TRBJ1-2; 8 nucleotides align to TRBD1. The V gene end was trimmed by 3 bases and the J gene end by 3 bases; junction bases not matched to a gene: 8. The CDR3 totals 16 residues. Germline V CDR1 and CDR2: KGHDR, SFDVKD. The CDR3 coding sequence is TGTGCCACCAGTGATCACAGACAGGGGACATACTATGGCTACACCTTC. Translating it yields CATSDHRQGTYYGYTF.

J is TRBJ1-4 and V is TRBV7-9; possibly TRBD1 for D (5 bases). CDR3 size: 16 residues. The germline gives CDR1 SEHNR, CDR2 FQNEAQ (reference sequence). The V and J ends lost 5 bases and 0 bases respectively, with 13 bases between them. This CDR3 is CASSHTTGATNEKLFF. In DNA, the CDR3 is TGTGCCAGCAGCCACACAACGGGGGCAACTAATGAAAAACTGTTTTTT.

The sample holds a few counts of this clonotype. The CDR3 sequence: CASSPRSYTGELFF. The CDR3 region has the DNA TGTGCCAGCAGCCCTCGATCATACACCGGGGAGCTGTTTTTT. The chain is built from TRBV7-8 and TRBJ2-2, with D hard to call. Trimming stripped 5 bases from V and 3 bases from J, with 10 bases between. The germline V gene encodes CDR1 SGHVS and CDR2 FQNEAQ. The CDR3 sequence is 14 residues long. Based on the CDR3 plus reference TRBV7-8 and TRBJ2-2, the full variable domain is GAGVSQSPRYKVAKRGQDVALRCDPISGHVSLFWYQQALGQGPEFLTYFQNEAQLDKSGLPSDRFFAERPEGSVSTLKIQRTQQEDSAVYLCASSPRSYTGELFFGEGSRLTVL.

The V gene is TRBV3-1, the J gene TRBJ2-1; D is uncertain. Between the trimmed V and J ends, which lost 1 base and 4 bases, there was a span of 11 bases. The V gene's germline CDR1 is LGHDT and CDR2 YNNKEL (reference sequence). The CDR3 runs to 15 residues. The CDR3 coding sequence is TGTGCCAGCAGCCAAGTAGGCTCCGTTTACAATGAGCAGTTCTTC. This gives the protein CASSQVGSVYNEQFF.

V is TRBV7-2 and J is TRBJ2-4; possible D gene TRBD1, 7 bases. Trimming removed 5 bases at V and 6 bases at J, with 20 bases between. CDR3 length: 16 residues. CDR1 and CDR2 from the germline V gene are SGHTA and FQGNSA. CDR3 protein: CASSPNGAGGGNIQYF. As DNA, the CDR3 is TGTGCCAGCAGCCCCAATGGAGCAGGGGGAGGAAACATTCAGTACTTC.

The chain employs TRBV20-1 and TRBJ1-1; TRBD1 might be the D (6 bases). Germline loops: CDR1 DFQATT, CDR2 SNEGSKA (reference sequence). The V end lost 4 bases, the J end lost 3 bases, and 24 bases lay between the germline ends. The CDR3 totals 17 residues. The CDR3: CSAIDKGGLAWDTEAFF. The CDR3, as DNA: TGCAGTGCTATCGATAAGGGGGGTCTCGCGTGGGACACTGAAGCTTTCTTT.

There are a few counts of this clonotype. This chain uses TRBV5-1 with TRBJ2-5; perhaps TRBD1 as D (5 bases). Germline CDR1 SGHRS, CDR2 YFSETQ. The CDR3 runs 15 residues. V lost 0 bases and J lost 1, with 10 bases in between. The CDR3 here is CASSLEGPTQETQYF. DNA of the CDR3: TGCGCCAGCAGCTTGGAGGGGCCGACCCAAGAGACCCAGTACTTC. Filled out from reference TRBV5-1 and TRBJ2-5, the complete variable domain reads KAGVTQTPRYLIKTRGQQVTLSCSPISGHRSVSWYQQTPGQGLQFLFEYFSETQRNKGNFPGRFSGRQFSNSRSEMNVSTLELGDSALYLCASSLEGPTQETQYFGPGTRLLVL.

This clonotype was seen more than once but under ten times. V is TRBV2 and J is TRBJ2-5; 11 nucleotides align to TRBD2. Germline trimming cut 4 bases from V and 0 bases from J; bases unmatched to any gene: 1. CDR1 is SNHLY and CDR2 is FYNNEI in the germline V gene. The CDR3 extends over 15 amino acids. CDR3 bases: TGTGCCAGCAGTGGACTAGCGGGGAACCAAGAGACCCAGTACTTC. Residues: CASSGLAGNQETQYF.

At least ten counts were recorded for this clonotype. The V gene is TRBV20-1, the J gene TRBJ1-2; 8 nucleotides align to TRBD1. Germline lookup yields CDR1 DFQATT and CDR2 SNEGSKA (reference sequence). This CDR3 region has 15 residues. The junction had 8 bases not matched to a gene; V was cut back by 3 bases and J by 2 bases. CDR3 nucleotides: TGCAGTGCTAGGGGGTACAGACAGGGGAACTATGGCTACACCTTC. The encoded protein is CSARGYRQGNYGYTF.

The chain carries TRBV4-1 and TRBJ1-4; 10 bases map to TRBD1. The CDR3 consists of 16 residues. Germline loops: CDR1 MGHRA, CDR2 YSYEKL. The junction had 8 bases not matched to a gene; V was cut back by 3 bases and J by 7 bases. The chain's CDR3 is CASSHPPGQGSEKLFF. CDR3 nucleotide sequence: TGCGCCAGCAGCCACCCCCCGGGACAGGGGAGTGAAAAACTGTTTTTT.

This clonotype was seen a few times. The J gene is TRBJ2-7, the V gene TRBV3-1; D is unclear. The V gene's germline CDR1 is LGHDT and CDR2 YNNKEL (reference sequence). CDR3 length: 14 amino acids. V dropped 5 bases and J dropped 5 bases, with 16 bases sitting between them. The CDR3 spells CASSYQISQNEQYF. CDR3 bases: TGTGCCAGCAGCTATCAGATTAGCCAGAACGAGCAGTACTTC.

This clonotype has just a few counts. The chain is built from TRBV12-3 or TRBV12-4 and TRBJ1-4; D uncertain. The CDR3 runs to 16 residues. V lost 3 bases, J lost 7 bases, and 18 bases lay in between. Here the CDR3 DNA reads TGTGCCAGCAGTTTGGGTGGCTCGGCTTCGGGTGAAAAACTGTTTTTT. It is translated as CASSLGGSASGEKLFF.

For this clonotype: This likely comes from a read error, as the CDR3 has no conserved phenylalanine or tryptophan at its end. The DNA is left out, because the CDR3 cannot be placed on it with certainty; the CDR3 is given as TCRdb lists it. The V and J genes are TRBV7-2 and TRBJ1-1; the DNA was not used to check the table's D call, TRBD1. The CDR3 spans 11 amino acids, including both terminal residues. From germline, CDR1 is SGHTA and CDR2 FQGNSA. This CDR3 is CASSFPLQERV.

This clonotype was recorded a few times. The V call is TRBV20-1, the J call TRBJ2-1; 11 nucleotides agree with TRBD2. The CDR3 runs 16 residues. Trimming cost V 0 bases and J 3 bases; bases outside gene matches: 4. CDR1 and CDR2 (germline): DFQATT, SNEGSKA (reference sequence). In DNA form, the CDR3 reads TGCAGTGCTAGAGATGGGCTAGCGGGAGGCTACAATGAGCAGTTCTTC. It translates to CSARDGLAGGYNEQFF.

This clonotype was detected many times. The chain recombines TRBV19 with TRBJ1-5; 7 bases fit TRBD1. The CDR3 runs to 16 residues. In germline, CDR1 is LNHDA, CDR2 SQIVND (reference sequence). J gave up 2 bases and V 6 bases, and 10 bases lay outside the gene matches. The CDR3 DNA sequence: TGTGCCAGTAGGCAGACAGGGTCGTTTGGCAATCAGCCCCAGCATTTT. Translated: CASRQTGSFGNQPQHF.

This chain links TRBV27 with TRBJ1-1, with D unclear. V was pared by 6 bases and J by 1 base, with 12 bases between. The germline CDR1 and CDR2 sequences are MNHEY and SMNVEV (reference sequence). The CDR3 loop spans 14 amino acids. This chain's CDR3 is CASRSGGTNTEAFF. CDR3 DNA: TGTGCCAGCAGGTCGGGAGGCACGAACACTGAAGCTTTCTTT.

There are many counts of this clonotype. The V and J genes are TRBV7-3 and TRBJ2-1; maybe TRBD2 (6 bases). The germline V gene has CDR1 SGHTA and CDR2 FQGTGA. Trimming cost V 5 bases and J 10 bases, with 21 bases left between them. The CDR3 covers 15 residues. CDR3 bases: TGTGCCAGCAGCCAAAGGGGTGGGCGGGAAGGAGAGCAGTTCTTC. Its translation is CASSQRGGREGEQFF.

This clonotype has a handful of counts. The gene calls are TRBV18 and TRBJ1-3; D uncertain. Per germline, CDR1 KGHSH and CDR2 LQKENI. Trimming left V 3 bases short and J 0 bases short, with 9 bases between. This CDR3 region has 15 residues. The CDR3 is CASSPNGDSGNTIYF. CDR3 DNA sequence: TGTGCCAGCTCACCGAACGGCGACTCTGGAAACACCATATATTTT. Variable domain in full (rest from reference TRBV18 and TRBJ1-3): NAGVMQNPRHLVRRRGQEARLRCSPMKGHSHVYWYRQLPEEGLKFMVYLQKENIIDESGMPKERFSAEFPKEGPSILRIQQVVRGDSAAYFCASSPNGDSGNTIYFGEGSWLTVV.

This clonotype came up a few times. V is TRBV12-3 or TRBV12-4 and J is TRBJ2-1, with TRBD2 identical over 9 bases. Trimming removed 7 bases from V and 3 bases from J; junction bases left unmatched: 13. The CDR3 has 17 amino acids. CDR3 region: CASKVLQRLADYNEQFF. The CDR3 bases are TGTGCCAGCAAGGTATTACAACGACTAGCGGACTACAATGAGCAGTTCTTC.

There are a few counts of this clonotype. V gene TRBV7-9 combines with J gene TRBJ2-6, with 10 bases that match TRBD1. Per germline, CDR1 SEHNR and CDR2 FQNEAQ (reference sequence). There are 15 residues in the CDR3. V lost 6 bases, J lost 9 bases, and 8 bases stayed unmatched. This chain's CDR3 is CASRPLTGGGNVLTF. In DNA form, the CDR3 reads TGTGCCAGCAGACCCCTGACAGGGGGCGGCAACGTCCTGACTTTC.

This clonotype was detected only a few times. The chain carries TRBV7-9 and TRBJ2-2; D ambiguous. The germline CDR1 and CDR2 sequences are SEHNR and FQNEAQ (reference sequence). The CDR3 covers 17 residues. The germline V and J ends were trimmed by 5 bases and 0 bases, with 16 bases remaining between them. In DNA form, the CDR3 reads TGTGCCAGCAGCCCAATCTTCGGAGATGCGAACACCGGGGAGCTGTTTTTT. Its translation: CASSPIFGDANTGELFF.

This clonotype was counted a few times. The chain recombines TRBV27 with TRBJ1-1; 12 nucleotides align to TRBD1. The CDR3 extends over 18 amino acids. Trimming cost V 6 bases and J 0 bases; bases outside gene matches: 11. CDR1 MNHEY and CDR2 SMNVEV come from the germline V gene (reference sequence). CDR3 amino acids: CASRHRDRGLTMNTEAFF. The CDR3 DNA reads as TGTGCCAGCAGACACCGGGACAGGGGGCTGACGATGAACACTGAAGCTTTCTTT.

The chain employs TRBV28 and TRBJ1-1, with D hard to call. CDR3 length equals 15 residues. Trimming left V 5 bases short and J 0 bases short, with 13 bases between. CDR1 MDHEN and CDR2 SYDVKM come from the germline V gene. CDR3 in DNA: TGTGCCAGCAGTCCACCGGGCATAATGAACACTGAAGCTTTCTTT. It specifies CASSPPGIMNTEAFF.

The chain links TRBV12-3 or TRBV12-4 to TRBJ1-5; a weak D match, TRBD1 (5 bases). V dropped 5 bases and J dropped 7 bases, with 15 bases sitting between them. The CDR3 is made up of 14 amino acids. This CDR3 is CASSTGPSGQPQHF. The CDR3 coding sequence is TGTGCCAGCAGTACGGGACCCTCGGGGCAGCCCCAGCATTTT.

The V and J genes are TRBV12-3 or TRBV12-4 and TRBJ1-2; TRBD1 agrees at 8 bases. With 6 bases clipped from V and 3 bases from J, the junction kept 9 bases outside the gene matches. This CDR3 has 15 amino acids. The CDR3 reads CASRRTGTGDYGYTF. The CDR3 DNA reads TGTGCCAGCAGACGCACCGGGACAGGCGACTATGGCTACACCTTC.